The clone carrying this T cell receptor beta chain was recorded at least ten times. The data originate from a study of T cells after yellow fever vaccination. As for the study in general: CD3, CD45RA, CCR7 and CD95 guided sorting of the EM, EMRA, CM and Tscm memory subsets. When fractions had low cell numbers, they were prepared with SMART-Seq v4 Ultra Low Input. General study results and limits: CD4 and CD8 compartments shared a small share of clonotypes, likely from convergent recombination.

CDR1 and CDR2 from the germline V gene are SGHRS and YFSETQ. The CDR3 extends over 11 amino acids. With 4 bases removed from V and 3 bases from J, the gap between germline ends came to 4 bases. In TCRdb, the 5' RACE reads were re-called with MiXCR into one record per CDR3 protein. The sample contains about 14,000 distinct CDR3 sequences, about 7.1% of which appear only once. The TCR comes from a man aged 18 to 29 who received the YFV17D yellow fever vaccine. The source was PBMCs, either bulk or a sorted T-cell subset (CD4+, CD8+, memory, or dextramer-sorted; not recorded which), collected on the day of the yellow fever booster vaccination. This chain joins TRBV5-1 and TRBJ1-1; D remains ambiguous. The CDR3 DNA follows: TGCGCCAGCAGCCGGGACACTGAAGCTTTCTTT. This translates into CASSRDTEAFF.